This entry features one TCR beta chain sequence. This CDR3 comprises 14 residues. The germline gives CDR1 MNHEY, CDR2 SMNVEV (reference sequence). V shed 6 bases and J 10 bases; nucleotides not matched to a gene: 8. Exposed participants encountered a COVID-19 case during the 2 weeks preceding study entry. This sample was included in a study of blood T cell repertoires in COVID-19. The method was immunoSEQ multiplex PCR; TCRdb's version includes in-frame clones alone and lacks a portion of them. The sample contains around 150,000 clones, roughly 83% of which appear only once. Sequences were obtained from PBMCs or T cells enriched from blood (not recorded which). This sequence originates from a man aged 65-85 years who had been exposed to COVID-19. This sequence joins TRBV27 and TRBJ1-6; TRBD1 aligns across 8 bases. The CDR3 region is CASRDDRGNSPLHF. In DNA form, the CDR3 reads TGTGCCAGCAGAGACGACAGGGGTAACTCACCCCTCCACTTT.